The sequence of this T cell receptor beta chain was determined in a study of blood T cell repertoires in COVID-19. The wider study: T cells, B-cell-depleted T cells, or PBMCs supplied cDNA or gDNA.

TCRdb's copy holds only in-frame clones and misses some; the assay was immunoSEQ multiplex PCR. The table has 150,000 or so clones, around 87% seen once; the top ten hold roughly 4%. In this sample, this clone turned up once. J gave up 6 bases and V 4 bases, and 14 bases lay outside the gene matches. The CDR3 length is 16 residues. The TCR comes from a woman aged 35 to 49 who had been exposed to COVID-19. This chain connects TRBV23-1 to TRBJ2-5; 7 nucleotides line up with TRBD1. TRBV23-1 is flagged as an ORF with uncertain function. The source material was PBMCs or T cells enriched from blood (not recorded which). The CDR3 nucleotides read TGCGCCAGCAGTCGGGATACCGGGACAGTGTTAAAGACCCAGTACTTC. This codes for CASSRDTGTVLKTQYF.